A single sample gave rise to the 22 T cell receptor beta chains below, sequenced in a study of T cells after yellow fever vaccination. MiXCR was run by TCRdb on the 5' RACE reads, yielding one entry per CDR3 protein. The repertoire holds around 300,000 distinct CDR3 sequences, with 10% to 15% as singletons. The input for sequencing was CD4+ T cells sorted from PBMCs, taken 45 days after the yellow fever booster vaccination. The receptors come from a man aged 25 to 40 who received the YFV17D yellow fever vaccine.

This clonotype appeared a few times. This rearrangement joins TRBV5-1 to TRBJ2-2; D remains ambiguous. The CDR3 is made up of 14 amino acids. Germline V gene lookup returns CDR1 SGHRS and CDR2 YFSETQ. The V and J ends lost 0 bases and 4 bases respectively, with 7 bases between them. CDR3 region: CASSLGHSTGELFF. CDR3 sequence (DNA): TGCGCCAGCAGCTTGGGGCACTCCACCGGGGAGCTGTTTTTT.

This clonotype came up a few times. The J gene is TRBJ2-6, the V gene TRBV7-9; D uncertain. The CDR3 extends over 15 amino acids. The germline V gene has CDR1 SEHNR and CDR2 FQNEAQ (reference sequence). V lost 0 bases to trimming and J lost 2 bases, with 5 bases between them. CDR3: CASSLALPGANVLTF. The CDR3 nucleotides are TGTGCCAGCAGCTTAGCGTTGCCTGGGGCCAACGTCCTGACTTTC.

This clonotype was detected a few times. The chain is built from TRBV4-3 and TRBJ2-7; TRBD2 agrees at 11 bases. This CDR3 spans 16 amino acids. The germline V gene has CDR1 LGHNA and CDR2 YSLEER. Trimming at V came to 0 bases and at J to 6 bases, leaving 7 bases not matched to a gene. CDR3 protein: CASSQEVVAGGTEQYF. CDR3 nucleotides: TGCGCCAGCAGCCAAGAAGTGGTAGCGGGAGGGACCGAGCAGTACTTC.

The chain has TRBV18 and TRBJ2-7; no clear D gene. The CDR3 loop spans 14 amino acids. V was pared by 0 bases and J by 6 bases, with 12 bases between. Germline CDR1 is KGHSH and CDR2 is LQKENI. CDR3 sequence reads: CASSPPVGTGEQYF. In nucleotides, the CDR3 is TGTGCCAGCTCACCACCGGTCGGCACGGGCGAGCAGTACTTC.

The V and J genes are TRBV20-1 and TRBJ1-4; 7 nucleotides agree with TRBD1. The CDR3 covers 14 residues. The ends lost 3 bases at V and 7 bases at J; junction bases unmatched: 8. The germline V gene encodes CDR1 DFQATT and CDR2 SNEGSKA (reference sequence). The CDR3 loop reads CSASRPGGSEKLFF. The CDR3 bases are TGCAGTGCTAGTCGACCAGGGGGGTCTGAAAAACTGTTTTTT.

V is TRBV27 and J is TRBJ2-5; the D gene could be TRBD1 or TRBD2 (5 bases each). Germline V CDR1 and CDR2: MNHEY, SMNVEV (reference sequence). Deletions cut 2 bases from V and 4 bases from J, with 11 bases between. This CDR3 comprises 14 residues. The CDR3 DNA reads TGTGCCAGCAGTTTAGAGGGGCGAGGAGAGACCCAGTACTTC. Translating gives CASSLEGRGETQYF.

By proportion, this clonotype is medium-sized (0.01 to 0.1%). This sequence joins TRBV20-1 and TRBJ2-7, with 8 bases matching TRBD2. CDR1 is DFQATT, CDR2 SNEGSKA, per germline (reference sequence). V was pared by 7 bases and J by 5 bases, with 10 bases of the junction left unmatched. CDR3 length: 13 residues. The CDR3 protein is CSVYSGTSNEQYF. CDR3 in DNA: TGCAGTGTTTATTCCGGGACTAGTAACGAGCAGTACTTC.

This clonotype was detected a few times. CDR3 nucleotides: TGTGCCAGCAGTAAAGAGCGGGACTCCTACAATGAGCAGTTCTTC. This gives the protein CASSKERDSYNEQFF. The chain uses TRBV6-2 or TRBV6-3 and TRBJ2-1; TRBD2 matches 7 bases. This CDR3 is 15 amino acids long. V was clipped by 5 bases and J by 0 bases; unmatched bases: 4. CDR1 is MNHEY and CDR2 is SVGEGT in the germline V gene.

This clonotype was found a few times. CDR3 protein: CSVAFGSGGYTEAFF. The CDR3 bases are TGCAGCGTGGCCTTTGGGTCAGGGGGATACACTGAAGCTTTCTTT. The chain is built from TRBV29-1 and TRBJ1-1, with 7 bases matching TRBD1. This CDR3 is built from 15 residues. After removal of 6 bases from V and 3 bases from J, the junction contained 13 bases not matched to a gene. Per the germline V gene, CDR1 is SQVTM and CDR2 is ANQGSEA.

The rearrangement links TRBV20-1 to TRBJ2-7; D is undetermined. The V gene's germline CDR1 is DFQATT and CDR2 SNEGSKA (reference sequence). The CDR3 length is 11 residues. Trimming left V 3 bases short and J 3 bases short, with 6 bases between. As DNA, the CDR3 is TGCAGTGCTAGGCTTAGCTACGAGCAGTACTTC. This gives the protein CSARLSYEQYF.

This clonotype has only a few counts. The chain links TRBV29-1 to TRBJ2-7, with 9 nucleotides matching TRBD1. The CDR3 runs 14 residues. Germline V gene data show CDR1 as SQVTM and CDR2 as ANQGSEA. J lost 4 bases, V lost 0 bases, and 4 bases had no gene match. The CDR3 bases are TGCAGCGTTGAAGAGGGACAGGGTGTATACGAGCAGTACTTC. This gives the protein CSVEEGQGVYEQYF.

This sequence joins TRBV4-2 and TRBJ2-3, with D possibly matching TRBD2 (5 bases). Germline V gene sequence: CDR1 LGHNA, CDR2 YNFKEQ. V was shortened by 6 bases and J by 0 bases, with 16 bases between the two germline ends. This CDR3 is built from 16 residues. For the CDR3, the DNA is TGTGCCAGCAGTCCCAAGCGACTAATGAGCACAGATACGCAGTATTTT. Its translation is CASSPKRLMSTDTQYF.

In this sample, this clonotype turned up many times. The chain employs TRBV29-1 and TRBJ2-1; a possible D gene is TRBD1 (5 bases). The CDR3 loop spans 12 amino acids. From germline, CDR1 is SQVTM and CDR2 ANQGSEA. V dropped 3 bases and J dropped 8 bases, with 11 bases sitting between them. The DNA for the CDR3 is TGCAGCGTTGATCAGGGAACGTATGAGCAGTTCTTC. Its protein product is CSVDQGTYEQFF.

Only a few counts were recorded for this clonotype. This sequence joins TRBV15 and TRBJ2-5, with no clear D. CDR1 and CDR2 (germline): LNHNV, YYDKDF (reference sequence). There are 12 residues in the CDR3. V was clipped by 5 bases and J by 5 bases, with 9 bases between them. The CDR3, as DNA: TGTGCCACCAGCCGCCCAGCGGAGACCCAGTACTTC. It codes for CATSRPAETQYF.

This clonotype was detected a few times. The chain carries TRBV6-2 or TRBV6-3 and TRBJ2-1, with 7 bases aligning to TRBD2. The germline V gene has CDR1 MNHEY and CDR2 SVGEGT. This CDR3 has 12 residues. V was pared by 6 bases and J by 10 bases, with 6 bases of the junction left unmatched. The CDR3 here is CASSPREAEQFF. DNA for the CDR3: TGTGCCAGCAGCCCCCGGGAGGCCGAGCAGTTCTTC.

The chain has TRBV20-1 and TRBJ2-1, with 9 bases lining up with TRBD2. CDR3 length equals 14 residues. Germline CDR1 is DFQATT and CDR2 is SNEGSKA (reference sequence). J was trimmed by 5 bases and V by 5 bases; bases with no gene match: 7. The CDR3 here is CSALSGRRDNEQFF. As DNA, the CDR3 is TGCAGTGCTTTAAGCGGGAGGAGGGACAATGAGCAGTTCTTC.

The rearrangement links TRBV3-1 to TRBJ2-7; the D gene is possibly TRBD1 (6 bases). CDR3 length: 19 residues. The V gene's germline CDR1 is LGHDT and CDR2 YNNKEL (reference sequence). Trimming took 4 bases from V and 4 from J, leaving 29 bases between them. CDR3: CASSRWSGGRFESPYEQYF. The CDR3 nucleotides read TGTGCCAGCAGCCGCTGGTCTGGGGGCCGATTTGAGAGCCCTTACGAGCAGTACTTC.

Only a few counts were recorded for this clonotype. This chain connects TRBV5-1 to TRBJ1-1, with a weak D call TRBD1 (5 bases). The CDR3 runs to 13 residues. The germline V gene has CDR1 SGHRS and CDR2 YFSETQ. Trimming pared 0 bases from V and 7 bases from J, leaving 10 bases between. CDR3 sequence: CASSLVQRGEAFF. The CDR3 DNA reads as TGCGCCAGCAGCTTGGTTCAGAGGGGTGAAGCTTTCTTT.

This chain links TRBV20-1 with TRBJ2-3; 8 positions match TRBD2. V shed 2 bases and J 0 bases; nucleotides not matched to a gene: 4. The germline gives CDR1 DFQATT, CDR2 SNEGSKA (reference sequence). This CDR3 is 15 amino acids long. The CDR3 sequence: CSARKASGSTDTQYF. CDR3 nucleotide sequence: TGCAGTGCTAGAAAGGCTAGCGGGAGCACAGATACGCAGTATTTT.

V gene TRBV12-3 or TRBV12-4 combines with J gene TRBJ1-2, with D uncertain. This CDR3 region has 13 residues. V was trimmed by 2 bases and J by 8 bases, leaving 12 bases between them. CDR3 DNA: TGTGCCAGCAGTTTAAAGAGGATAGGGGGCTACACCTTC. It translates to CASSLKRIGGYTF.

Only a few counts were recorded for this clonotype. The chain has TRBV12-3 or TRBV12-4 and TRBJ2-5; D is uncertain. This CDR3 has 13 residues. The V gene lost 4 bases and the J gene lost 1 base, with 7 bases spanning the gap. CDR3 sequence: CASSYQIQETQYF. The CDR3, as DNA: TGTGCCAGCAGTTACCAGATCCAAGAGACCCAGTACTTC.

This chain connects TRBV6-5 to TRBJ2-3; a possible D gene is TRBD1 (5 bases). CDR1 is MNHEY, CDR2 SVGAGI, per germline. This CDR3 has 15 amino acids. Trimming shortened V by 3 bases and J by 0 bases, and 10 bases separated the two germline ends. CDR3 in amino acids: CASSYGPGSTDTQYF. DNA for the CDR3: TGTGCCAGCAGTTATGGTCCAGGGAGCACAGATACGCAGTATTTT.